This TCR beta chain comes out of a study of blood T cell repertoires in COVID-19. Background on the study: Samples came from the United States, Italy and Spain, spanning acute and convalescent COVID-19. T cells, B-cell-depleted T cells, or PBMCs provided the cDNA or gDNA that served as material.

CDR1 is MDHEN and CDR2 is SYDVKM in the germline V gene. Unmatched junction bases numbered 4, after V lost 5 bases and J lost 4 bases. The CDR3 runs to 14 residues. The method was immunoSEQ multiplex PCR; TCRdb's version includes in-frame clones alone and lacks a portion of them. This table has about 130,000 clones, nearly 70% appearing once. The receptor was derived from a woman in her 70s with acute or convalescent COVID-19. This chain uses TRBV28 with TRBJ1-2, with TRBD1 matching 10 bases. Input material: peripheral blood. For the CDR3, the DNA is TGTGCCAGCAGTCCCGGGACAGGGGTCTATGGCTACACCTTC. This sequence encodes CASSPGTGVYGYTF.